A single sample gave rise to the 23 T cell receptor beta chains below, sequenced in a study of CD8+CD57+ T cells in acquired aplastic anemia. By flow cytometry, patients selected for sequencing had shown an expansion of CD8+CD57+ cells. TCR beta VDJ and CDR3 were profiled, and genomic DNA was the template. From the reads, TCRdb called clonotypes with MiXCR, one entry per CDR3 protein. Seen here are roughly 190,000 distinct CDR3 sequences, around half observed once, and the top ten hold approximately 9.7%. The specimen sequenced was sorted CD4+, CD8+, or CD8+CD57+ T cells (not recorded which) from PBMCs. The receptors here all came from a human donor with aplastic anemia.

This clonotype was observed a few times. The chain employs TRBV2 and TRBJ2-7; 7 bases are shared with TRBD1. Germline CDR1 is SNHLY and CDR2 is FYNNEI. The J segment lost 3 bases and the V segment lost 6 bases, leaving 2 bases of the junction unmatched. The CDR3 runs to 12 residues. DNA for the CDR3: TGTGCCAGCAGGGGGACAGTCTACGAGCAGTACTTC. Amino acids: CASRGTVYEQYF.

The CDR3 sequence is CASSPRLADTQYF. Written as DNA, the CDR3 is TGTGCCAGCAGCCCCCGGCTCGCAGATACGCAGTATTTT. The chain uses TRBV9 and TRBJ2-3; no clear D gene. Looked up from germline, CDR1 is SGDLS and CDR2 is YYNGEE. CDR3 length: 13 residues. V lost 4 bases, J lost 4 bases, and 10 bases lay in between.

This clonotype appeared a single time. One end of the junction varies from germline; a read error may be responsible. The rearrangement links TRBV24-1 to TRBJ2-6, with D tentatively TRBD1 (6 bases). The CDR3 extends over 16 amino acids. Germline assignment: CDR1 KGHDR and CDR2 SFDVKD. CDR3 region: CASSTPGQPGANVLTF. As DNA, the CDR3 is TGTGCCAGCAGTACGCCCGGACAGCCTGGGGCCAACGTCCTGACTTTC.

In DNA form, the CDR3 reads TGTGCCAGCAGGCCTCCTGTGGGCGCGTCGGCTGAAGCTTTCTTT. This codes for CASRPPVGASAEAFF. The chain recombines TRBV7-8 with TRBJ1-1; D not resolved. V was clipped by 6 bases and J by 6 bases, with 20 bases between them. Germline assignment: CDR1 SGHVS and CDR2 FQNEAQ. This CDR3 is 15 amino acids long.

This rearrangement joins TRBV15 to TRBJ1-4; D is perhaps TRBD1 (5 bases). This CDR3 is built from 17 residues. Per germline, CDR1 LNHNV and CDR2 YYDKDF (reference sequence). V dropped 0 bases and J dropped 0 bases, with 11 bases sitting between them. In DNA, the CDR3 is TGTGCCACCAGCAGAGATCTTGGGGGTGCAACTAATGAAAAACTGTTTTTT. Its translation: CATSRDLGGATNEKLFF.

The chain combines TRBV10-3 with TRBJ2-1; the D call may be TRBD1 or TRBD2 (6 bases each). CDR1 is ENHRY and CDR2 is SYGVKD in the germline V gene. The CDR3 loop spans 12 amino acids. Deletions cut 8 bases from V and 6 bases from J, with 11 bases between. CDR3 residues: CAIGGGGNEQFF. CDR3 sequence (DNA): TGTGCCATCGGTGGAGGGGGCAATGAGCAGTTCTTC.

The chain recombines TRBV7-9 with TRBJ2-6; D unresolved. The V end was cut by 4 bases, the J end by 4 bases, with 11 bases between. The CDR3 length is 15 residues. CDR1 SEHNR and CDR2 FQNEAQ come from the germline V gene (reference sequence). The CDR3 region has the DNA TGTGCCAGCAGCTATGGACCGATAGGGGCCAACGTCCTGACTTTC. This gives the protein CASSYGPIGANVLTF.

V gene TRBV10-3 combines with J gene TRBJ1-2, with TRBD1 as a possible D gene (5 bases). Germline lookup yields CDR1 ENHRY and CDR2 SYGVKD. The CDR3 has 13 residues. Trimming took 4 bases from V and 7 from J, leaving 13 bases between them. This chain's CDR3 is CAISVETGGGYTF. CDR3 in DNA: TGTGCCATCAGTGTGGAAACCGGGGGTGGCTACACCTTC.

This clonotype occurred many times. The CDR3 nucleotides are TGTGCCAGCAGCGTAGCGGGGGGGTTCAACAATGAGCAGTTCTTC. As protein: CASSVAGGFNNEQFF. The V call is TRBV9, the J call TRBJ2-1; TRBD2 matches 8 bases. Germline values: CDR1 SGDLS, CDR2 YYNGEE. V shed 0 bases, J shed 5 bases, and the junction held 4 bases outside the gene matches. The CDR3 consists of 15 residues.

This clonotype was counted at least ten times. V and J are TRBV4-3 and TRBJ1-2; the match to TRBD1 covers 8 bases. The J segment lost 6 bases and the V segment lost 3 bases, leaving 9 bases of the junction unmatched. This CDR3 is built from 15 residues. CDR1 is LGHNA and CDR2 is YSLEER in the germline V gene. The chain's CDR3 is CASSHPGPDRDGYTF. In DNA, the CDR3 is TGCGCCAGCAGCCACCCAGGCCCGGACAGGGATGGCTACACCTTC.

This clonotype came up many times. The V and J genes are TRBV5-1 and TRBJ1-6, with TRBD1 identical over 11 bases. CDR3 size: 20 residues. With V trimmed by 1 base and J by 0 bases, 9 bases remained unmatched. CDR1 and CDR2 (germline): SGHRS, YFSETQ. The CDR3 region is CASSLSGQGARSSYNSPLHF. The CDR3 coding sequence is TGCGCCAGCAGCTTGAGTGGACAGGGGGCCAGGAGCTCCTATAATTCACCCCTCCACTTT.

The chain uses TRBV19 and TRBJ1-1; no clear D gene. The CDR3 sequence is 15 residues long. Deletions cut 5 bases from V and 1 base from J, with 14 bases between. Germline loops: CDR1 LNHDA, CDR2 SQIVND (reference sequence). The CDR3 region is CASSFHSTGNTEAFF. CDR3 sequence (DNA): TGTGCCAGTAGTTTCCATTCCACGGGGAACACTGAAGCTTTCTTT.

This clonotype has a handful of counts. The chain has TRBV11-2 and TRBJ2-6, with 7 positions matching TRBD1. CDR3 size: 15 residues. Germline CDR1 and CDR2: SGHAT and FQNNGV. Trimming at V came to 7 bases and at J to 1 base, leaving 4 bases not matched to a gene. The CDR3 nucleotides are TGTGCCAGCAAAACAGGGGTTTCTGGGGCCAACGTCCTGACTTTC. Residues: CASKTGVSGANVLTF.

This clonotype was counted ten times or more. This chain joins TRBV9 and TRBJ2-2; perhaps TRBD2 as D (6 bases). CDR3 length: 14 residues. Trimming took off 7 bases at V and 7 bases at J, with 17 bases between the two ends. The germline gives CDR1 SGDLS, CDR2 YYNGEE. CDR3 coding DNA: TGTGCCAGCTCGGGACTCGCTAGGGGCGGGGAGCTGTTTTTT. It translates to CASSGLARGGELFF.

The chain employs TRBV10-3 and TRBJ2-7, with 8 nucleotides matching TRBD1. The CDR3 consists of 14 residues. V was clipped by 2 bases and J by 3 bases; unmatched bases: 3. CDR1 and CDR2 (germline): ENHRY, SYGVKD. DNA of the CDR3: TGTGCCATCAGTGAGACAGGGGGTAGCTACGAGCAGTACTTC. Its protein is CAISETGGSYEQYF.

Ten or more counts support this clonotype. The gene calls are TRBV3-1 and TRBJ2-7; no reliable D call. This CDR3 is built from 12 residues. Per germline, CDR1 LGHDT and CDR2 YNNKEL (reference sequence). Between the trimmed V and J ends, which lost 4 bases and 0 bases, there was a span of 4 bases. DNA for the CDR3: TGTGCCAGCAGCCGGCTCTCCTACGAGCAGTACTTC. This translates into CASSRLSYEQYF.

The V and J genes are TRBV2 and TRBJ1-2; D may be TRBD1 (5 bases). This CDR3 is built from 14 residues. The germline gives CDR1 SNHLY, CDR2 FYNNEI. V was pared by 3 bases and J by 8 bases, with 16 bases between. Written as DNA, the CDR3 is TGTGCCAGCAGTGATCAGGGTACTTTAAGAGGCTACACCTTC. Amino acid sequence: CASSDQGTLRGYTF. Looking up the rest from reference TRBV2 and TRBJ1-2 gives the full variable domain: EPEVTQTPSHQVTQMGQEVILRCVPISNHLYFYWYRQILGQKVEFLVSFYNNEISEKSEIFDDQFSVERPDGSNFTLKIRSTKLEDSAMYFCASSDQGTLRGYTFGSGTRLTVV.

This clonotype was detected only once. In nucleotides, the CDR3 is TGCAGTGTAGTTCGGGATGACACAGATACGCAGTATTTT. It is translated as CSVVRDDTDTQYF. The V call is TRBV20-1, the J call TRBJ2-3; possible D gene TRBD2, 5 bases. The V gene's germline CDR1 is DFQATT and CDR2 SNEGSKA (reference sequence). This CDR3 is 13 amino acids long. Trimming took 7 bases from V and 2 from J, leaving 13 bases between them.

This clonotype was picked up a small number of times. The chain recombines TRBV6-5 with TRBJ2-7; no firm D call. In germline, CDR1 is MNHEY, CDR2 SVGAGI. The length of the CDR3 is 11 residues. The V end was cut by 6 bases, the J end by 3 bases, with 6 bases between. The CDR3 region is CASRTVYEQYF. The DNA of the CDR3 is TGTGCCAGCAGGACGGTCTACGAGCAGTACTTC.

This clonotype was picked up a small number of times. CDR3 region: CAISHSQETQYF. The CDR3, as DNA: TGTGCCATCAGTCACAGCCAAGAGACCCAGTACTTC. The chain uses TRBV9 and TRBJ2-5, with unresolved D. CDR1 is SGDLS, CDR2 YYNGEE, per germline. With 9 bases removed from V and 1 base from J, the gap between germline ends came to 10 bases. This CDR3 comprises 12 residues.

In regard to this clonotype: A much bigger clone sits one base away, suggesting this may be a read error. The rearrangement links TRBV20-1 to TRBJ1-1; weak D call: TRBD1 (6 bases). CDR1 and CDR2 (germline): DFQATT, SNEGSKA (reference sequence). This CDR3 is built from 14 residues. Deletions cut 6 bases from V and 0 bases from J, with 14 bases between. This CDR3 is CSAGGGPLNTEAFF. In nucleotides, the CDR3 is TGCAGTGCGGGAGGGGGACCTTTGAACACTGAAGCTTTCTTT.

The V call is TRBV12-3 or TRBV12-4, the J call TRBJ1-2; TRBD1 aligns across 9 bases. V lost 6 bases and J lost 8; bases outside the gene matches: 7. The CDR3 is 13 residues long. The CDR3 loop reads CASSETGGGGYTF. CDR3 bases: TGTGCCAGCAGCGAGACAGGGGGGGGAGGCTACACCTTC.

This chain joins TRBV2 and TRBJ1-2; tentative D call: TRBD1 (5 bases). The CDR3 is 13 residues long. Germline CDR1 and CDR2: SNHLY and FYNNEI. Deletions cut 10 bases from V and 2 bases from J, with 14 bases between. As DNA, the CDR3 is TGTGCCACAGACCTGACAGACAACTATGGCTACACCTTC. The encoded protein is CATDLTDNYGYTF.